A few counts support the clone carrying this TCR beta chain. The antigen remains unidentified. These data belong to a study of response to subunit inactivated influenza vaccine. General study points: New T cells are recruited in small numbers by each seasonal influenza vaccination, according to the authors' suggestion.

The V gene's germline CDR1 is MNHEY and CDR2 SVGEGT. This CDR3 contains 12 residues. The germline V and J ends were trimmed by 2 bases and 4 bases, with 6 bases remaining between them. TCRdb re-called the RT-PCR reads through MiXCR, storing one row per CDR3 protein. The table lists roughly 700,000 distinct CDR3 sequences, roughly 14% of them singletons. V gene TRBV6-2 or TRBV6-3 combines with J gene TRBJ2-7, with D uncertain. Sequenced material: PBMCs from blood, taken approximately 15 days before vaccination. The origin of this receptor is a man in his fifties who received an inactivated influenza vaccine. CDR3 nucleotide sequence: TGTGCCAGCAGTTACCCTTTGTACGAGCAGTACTTC. This translates into CASSYPLYEQYF.